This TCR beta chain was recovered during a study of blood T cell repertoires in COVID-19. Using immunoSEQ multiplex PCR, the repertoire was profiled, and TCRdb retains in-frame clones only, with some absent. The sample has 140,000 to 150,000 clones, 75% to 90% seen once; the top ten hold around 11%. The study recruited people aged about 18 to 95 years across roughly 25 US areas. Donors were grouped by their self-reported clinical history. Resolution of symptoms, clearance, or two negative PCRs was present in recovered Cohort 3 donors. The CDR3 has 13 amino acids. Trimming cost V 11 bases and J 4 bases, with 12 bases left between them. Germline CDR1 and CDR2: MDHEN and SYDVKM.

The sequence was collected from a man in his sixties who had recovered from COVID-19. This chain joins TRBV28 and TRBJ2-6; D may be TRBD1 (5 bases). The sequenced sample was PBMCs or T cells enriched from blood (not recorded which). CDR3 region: CASSGNGANVLTF. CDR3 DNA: TGTGCCTCTTCAGGGAACGGGGCCAACGTCCTGACTTTC.